This passage covers 9 T cell receptor beta chains from one sample sequenced in a study of identical twins. TCRdb analysed the 5' RACE reads with MiXCR anew, one entry per CDR3 protein. The data contain about 790,000 distinct CDR3 sequences, around a sixth of them singletons. This same sample was also taken into another study, of T cells expressing NK-cell markers.

Sequencing was done on a sample of PBMCs. These receptors were obtained from a woman in her late teens or twenties in good health.

This clonotype was seen repeatedly, ten times or more. The chain links TRBV6-1 to TRBJ2-1; possibly TRBD1 for D (6 bases). Germline CDR1 and CDR2: MNHNS and SASEGT. Trimming removed 6 bases at V and 6 bases at J, with 12 bases between. This CDR3 has 13 residues. The CDR3 spells CASSPGTLNEQFF. As DNA, the CDR3 is TGTGCCAGCAGCCCCGGGACACTCAATGAGCAGTTCTTC.

This clonotype came up a few times. CDR3 DNA: TGTGCCATCAGGACAGGGCCGAACACTGAAGCTTTCTTT. Protein sequence: CAIRTGPNTEAFF. This sequence joins TRBV10-3 and TRBJ1-1; 7 nucleotides line up with TRBD1. Germline V gene data show CDR1 as ENHRY and CDR2 as SYGVKD. V gave up 6 bases and J gave up 1 base; unmatched junction bases: 2. The CDR3 has 13 amino acids.

V and J are TRBV12-3 or TRBV12-4 and TRBJ2-7; 10 bases fit TRBD1. The CDR3 covers 14 residues. J lost 5 bases, V lost 4 bases, and 5 bases had no gene match. The CDR3 spells CASSWGTGVHEQYF. The CDR3, as DNA: TGTGCCAGCAGTTGGGGGACAGGGGTCCACGAGCAGTACTTC.

This clonotype turned up a few times. The V and J genes are TRBV3-1 and TRBJ2-7; maybe TRBD1 (6 bases). Trimming removed 0 bases from V and 2 bases from J, with 17 bases in between. The CDR3 has 17 residues. Germline lookup yields CDR1 LGHDT and CDR2 YNNKEL (reference sequence). Here the CDR3 DNA reads TGTGCCAGCAGCCAAGACCCCGGACAGCTCCCCCCCTACGAGCAGTACTTC. Translating gives CASSQDPGQLPPYEQYF.

In its sample, this clonotype was seen a few times. The rearrangement uses TRBV20-1 and TRBJ2-3; possible D gene TRBD2, 6 bases. Trimming took 3 bases from V and 6 from J, leaving 10 bases between them. CDR3 length: 12 amino acids. The germline gives CDR1 DFQATT, CDR2 SNEGSKA (reference sequence). CDR3 in DNA: TGCAGTGCTAGGATGGGGAGGGATACGCAGTATTTT. This translates into CSARMGRDTQYF.

This clonotype has just a few counts. The V and J genes are TRBV6-5 and TRBJ2-7; D unclear. Germline V lookup: CDR1 MNHEY, CDR2 SVGAGI. With 4 bases removed from V and 6 bases from J, the gap between germline ends came to 7 bases. The CDR3 spans 11 residues. The CDR3 region is CASSSGREQYF. DNA for the CDR3: TGTGCCAGCAGTTCCGGACGCGAGCAGTACTTC.

The sample holds many counts of this clonotype. The chain couples TRBV7-2 to TRBJ1-2; D gene uncertain. V was pared by 4 bases and J by 2 bases, with 11 bases between. CDR1 and CDR2 (germline): SGHTA, FQGNSA. The CDR3 runs 14 residues. The CDR3 coding sequence is TGTGCCAGCAGCTCTTACAGTTCCAACTATGGCTACACCTTC. Translating it yields CASSSYSSNYGYTF.

This chain uses TRBV20-1 with TRBJ2-7; D perhaps matches TRBD2 (5 bases). Germline V gene sequence: CDR1 DFQATT, CDR2 SNEGSKA (reference sequence). The V end was cut by 2 bases, the J end by 3 bases, with 17 bases between. CDR3 size: 15 residues. CDR3 nucleotides: TGCAGTGCTAGACCCCTCCGGGATGCCAACTACGAGCAGTACTTC. Translation gives CSARPLRDANYEQYF.

V gene TRBV21-1 combines with J gene TRBJ1-2; no check of the table's D call, TRBD1, against the DNA was made. TRBV21-1 is termed a pseudogene. This CDR3 comprises 14 residues. This CDR3 reads CASSKEVRGYGYTF. CDR3 DNA: TGTGCCAGCAGCAAAGAAGTAAGGGGCTATGGCTACACCTTC.